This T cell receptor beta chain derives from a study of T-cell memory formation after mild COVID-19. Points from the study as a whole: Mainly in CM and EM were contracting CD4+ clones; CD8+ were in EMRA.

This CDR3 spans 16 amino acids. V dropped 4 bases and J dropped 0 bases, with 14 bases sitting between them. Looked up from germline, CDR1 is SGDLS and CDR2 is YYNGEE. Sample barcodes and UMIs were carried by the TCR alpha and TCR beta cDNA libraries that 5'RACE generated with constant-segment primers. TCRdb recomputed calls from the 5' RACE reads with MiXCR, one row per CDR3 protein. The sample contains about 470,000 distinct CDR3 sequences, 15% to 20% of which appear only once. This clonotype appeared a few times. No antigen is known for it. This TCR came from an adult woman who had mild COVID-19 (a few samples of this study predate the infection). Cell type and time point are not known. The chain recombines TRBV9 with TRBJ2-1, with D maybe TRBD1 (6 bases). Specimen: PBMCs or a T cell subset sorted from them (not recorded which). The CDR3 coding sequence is TGTGCCAGCAGCTTCGGACAGACGAGCTCCTACAATGAGCAGTTCTTC. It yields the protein CASSFGQTSSYNEQFF.